The 4 T cell receptor beta chains below all came from one sample that was sequenced in a study of PD-L1 blockade in urothelial cancer. Sequencing was performed with immunoSEQ multiplex PCR; in TCRdb, only in-frame clones are kept and a portion is missing. The repertoire holds about 130,000 clones, 84% seen once, with under 3.5% in the top ten. Time point indicated: pretreatment peripheral blood. This material consisted of PBMCs, taken around atezolizumab (anti-PD-L1) treatment. These receptors originate from a man in his fifties with urothelial cancer.

The V call is TRBV6-1, the J call TRBJ2-3, with D possibly matching TRBD1 (5 bases). V was trimmed by 3 bases and J by 4 bases, leaving 11 bases between them. The CDR3 covers 14 residues. Germline V gene lookup returns CDR1 MNHNS and CDR2 SASEGT. The CDR3 is CASSDFQGADTQYF. The CDR3 region has the DNA TGTGCCAGCAGTGATTTTCAGGGTGCAGATACGCAGTATTTT.

This clone was counted only a few times. J is TRBJ2-7 and V is TRBV6-1; unclear D gene. The CDR3 consists of 15 residues. The germline V and J ends were trimmed by 3 bases and 0 bases, with 12 bases remaining between them. Germline-derived CDR1 and CDR2 are MNHNS and SASEGT. The CDR3 sequence is CASSDSPHSSYEQYF. The CDR3 DNA reads as TGTGCCAGCAGTGATTCCCCCCACTCCTCCTACGAGCAGTACTTC.

This chain uses TRBV6-1 with TRBJ1-6; D is possibly TRBD1 (6 bases). V dropped 4 bases and J dropped 8 bases, with 9 bases sitting between them. Germline CDR1 is MNHNS and CDR2 is SASEGT. This CDR3 comprises 13 residues. The CDR3 loop reads CASSAQGYSPLHF. The CDR3 coding sequence is TGTGCCAGCAGTGCACAGGGATATTCACCCCTCCACTTT.

V is TRBV7-2 and J is TRBJ2-1; D might be TRBD2 (6 bases). V lost 4 bases and J 4 bases, leaving 17 bases between the germline ends. Germline CDR1 SGHTA, CDR2 FQGNSA. The CDR3 consists of 16 residues. In DNA form, the CDR3 reads TGTGCCAGCAGCTGGTGGACTACTTTGGAGTACAATGAGCAGTTCTTC. Translation: CASSWWTTLEYNEQFF.